The 30 T cell receptor beta chains reported below all come from one sample, sequenced in a study of PD-1 blockade in classical Hodgkin lymphoma. As to time point: newly diagnosed, previously untreated cHL patient sample. Isolation of CD8+ T cells from thawed PBMCs used magnetic negative selection. TCRdb keeps only in-frame clones here, not all; method: immunoSEQ multiplex PCR. The data hold around 23,000 clones, with about 83% observed a single time. Sequencing was done on a sample of CD8+ T cells from blood. These receptors were collected from a human donor with classical Hodgkin lymphoma.

This clone has just a few counts. The J gene is TRBJ1-1, the V gene TRBV7-9, with a tentative D call TRBD1 (6 bases). V lost 7 bases and J 5 bases, leaving 17 bases between the germline ends. This CDR3 comprises 14 residues. Germline values: CDR1 SEHNR, CDR2 FQNEAQ (reference sequence). The CDR3 region is CASNEYRAGTEAFF. CDR3 sequence (DNA): TGTGCCAGCAACGAGTACAGGGCGGGGACTGAAGCTTTCTTT.

This clone was counted once. The chain couples TRBV4-1 to TRBJ2-7, with a tentative D call TRBD2 (5 bases). The germline V gene has CDR1 MGHRA and CDR2 YSYEKL. Trimming stripped 9 bases from V and 4 bases from J, with 13 bases between. The CDR3 loop spans 12 amino acids. CDR3 sequence reads: CASSLEGYEQYF. CDR3 DNA: TGCGCCAGTTCCCTTGAGGGTTACGAGCAGTACTTC.

The chain employs TRBV5-1 and TRBJ2-2; D unclear. Looked up from germline, CDR1 is SGHRS and CDR2 is YFSETQ. V lost 7 bases and J lost 0, with 16 bases in between. The CDR3 length is 16 residues. DNA of the CDR3: TGCGCCAGCCAAAACTCGGTGGGATCGAACACCGGGGAGCTGTTTTTT. This translates into CASQNSVGSNTGELFF.

This sequence joins TRBV7-8 and TRBJ1-4, with D tentatively TRBD1 (5 bases). CDR1 and CDR2 from the germline V gene are SGHVS and FQNEAQ. V lost 5 bases and J 17 bases, leaving 21 bases between the germline ends. This CDR3 spans 13 amino acids. CDR3 sequence: CASSPGTVDLTFF. The DNA of the CDR3 is TGTGCCAGCAGCCCAGGGACGGTCGATCTGACTTTTTTT.

V is TRBV7-2 and J is TRBJ1-2; TRBD1 matches at 7 bases. The CDR3 contains 17 residues. The junction had 16 bases not matched to a gene; V was cut back by 5 bases and J by 4 bases. Per germline, CDR1 SGHTA and CDR2 FQGNSA. CDR3 DNA: TGTGCCAGCAGCCCAAGTAAGGGACAGCTTCCCCCCTATGGCTACACCTTC. It specifies CASSPSKGQLPPYGYTF.

V and J are TRBV7-9 and TRBJ2-2; D not certain. CDR1 is SEHNR, CDR2 FQNEAQ, per germline (reference sequence). The CDR3 loop spans 16 amino acids. V was trimmed by 5 bases and J by 5 bases, leaving 18 bases between them. The CDR3 bases are TGTGCCAGCAGCGACACCTCCCGGACGCTAACCGGGGAGCTGTTTTTT. Protein sequence: CASSDTSRTLTGELFF.

The genes are TRBV27 and TRBJ2-6; D unclear. The germline V and J ends were trimmed by 5 bases and 1 base, with 12 bases remaining between them. There are 16 residues in the CDR3. CDR1 is MNHEY, CDR2 SMNVEV, per germline (reference sequence). The CDR3 DNA sequence: TGTGCCAGCAGTCAACACCCACGTTCTGGGGCCAACGTCCTGACTTTC. Its protein is CASSQHPRSGANVLTF.

Here the CDR3 reads CASSSREGEAGELFF. CDR3 nucleotide sequence: TGTGCCAGCAGTTCCCGAGAGGGTGAGGCCGGGGAGCTGTTTTTT. V usage is TRBV27 and J usage is TRBJ2-2; TRBD2 is a possible D gene (5 bases). This CDR3 is 15 amino acids long. V lost 4 bases, J lost 6 bases, and 15 bases lay in between. The V gene's germline CDR1 is MNHEY and CDR2 SMNVEV (reference sequence).

The rearrangement uses TRBV9 and TRBJ2-2; TRBD2 is a possible D gene (6 bases). The germline CDR1 and CDR2 sequences are SGDLS and YYNGEE. Trimming pared 4 bases from V and 4 bases from J, leaving 14 bases between. The CDR3 is 15 amino acids. CDR3: CASSSAGTGTGELFF. The CDR3 nucleotides are TGTGCCAGCAGCTCCGCCGGGACTGGCACCGGGGAGCTGTTTTTT. Based on the CDR3 plus reference TRBV9 and TRBJ2-2, the full variable domain is DSGVTQTPKHLITATGQRVTLRCSPRSGDLSVYWYQQSLDQGLQFLIQYYNGEERAKGNILERFSAQQFPDLHSELNLSSLELGDSALYFCASSSAGTGTGELFFGEGSRLTVL.

The V gene is TRBV29-1, the J gene TRBJ2-1; unclear D gene. Germline-derived CDR1 and CDR2 are SQVTM and ANQGSEA. Trimming shortened V by 3 bases and J by 8 bases, and 11 bases separated the two germline ends. The CDR3 spans 12 residues. The CDR3: CSVDPGQDEQFF. Here the CDR3 DNA reads TGCAGCGTTGATCCCGGTCAGGATGAGCAGTTCTTC.

This chain connects TRBV19 to TRBJ2-7; 7 bases align to TRBD2. This CDR3 comprises 15 residues. CDR1 LNHDA and CDR2 SQIVND come from the germline V gene (reference sequence). The junction had 11 bases not matched to a gene; V was cut back by 3 bases and J by 6 bases. CDR3 DNA: TGTGCCAGTAGTATTTCCGGGGAGGGCCGCGGCGAGCAGTACTTC. Protein product: CASSISGEGRGEQYF.

The gene calls are TRBV28 and TRBJ2-3; 8 positions match TRBD2. The CDR3 is made up of 15 amino acids. V was pared by 6 bases and J by 5 bases, with 10 bases of the junction left unmatched. Germline CDR1 and CDR2: MDHEN and SYDVKM. CDR3 nucleotides: TGTGCCAGCAGCCCCCGGGAGGGCCCGATAGATACGCAGTATTTT. The encoded protein is CASSPREGPIDTQYF.

The V call is TRBV28, the J call TRBJ1-1; no reliable D call. V shed 5 bases and J shed 1 base, with 5 bases lying between them. Germline V gene lookup returns CDR1 MDHEN and CDR2 SYDVKM. The CDR3 covers 12 residues. CDR3 coding DNA: TGTGCCAGCAGTCCTGAGAACACTGAAGCTTTCTTT. Residues: CASSPENTEAFF. The variable domain in full, completed from reference TRBV28 and TRBJ1-1, reads DVKVTQSSRYLVKRTGEKVFLECVQDMDHENMFWYRQDPGLGLRLIYFSYDVKMKEKGDIPEGYSVSREKKERFSLILESASTNQTSMYLCASSPENTEAFFGQGTRLTVV.

For the CDR3, the DNA is TGCGCCAGCAGCCAAGAAATGTCGGGCGGGCGGGATCAGGCCGGGGAGCTGTTTTTT. Protein product: CASSQEMSGGRDQAGELFF. The chain has TRBV4-1 and TRBJ2-2; maybe TRBD2 (6 bases). The V gene lost 0 bases and the J gene lost 6 bases, with 23 bases spanning the gap. The germline V gene has CDR1 MGHRA and CDR2 YSYEKL. The CDR3 covers 19 residues.

The chain joins TRBV4-1 to TRBJ2-7, with D uncertain. Germline V lookup: CDR1 MGHRA, CDR2 YSYEKL. Trimming removed 0 bases at V and 2 bases at J, with 11 bases between. This CDR3 has 15 amino acids. The CDR3 is CASSQDWAEPYEQYF. Written as DNA, the CDR3 is TGCGCCAGCAGCCAAGATTGGGCGGAGCCCTACGAGCAGTACTTC.

The V call is TRBV6-1, the J call TRBJ2-7; weak D call: TRBD1 (6 bases). The CDR3 sequence is 14 residues long. Per germline, CDR1 MNHNS and CDR2 SASEGT. V lost 8 bases to trimming and J lost 2 bases, with 16 bases between them. The CDR3 DNA is TGTGCCAGCTCGCCTATTGGGGGCCCCTACGAGCAGTACTTC. Encoded protein: CASSPIGGPYEQYF.

This chain uses TRBV4-1 with TRBJ2-2; perhaps D is TRBD1 or TRBD2 (6 bases each). The CDR3 is 16 residues long. CDR1 and CDR2 from the germline V gene are MGHRA and YSYEKL. The V end lost 4 bases, the J end lost 2 bases, and 14 bases lay between the germline ends. CDR3 amino acids: CASSPPGGRNTGELFF. CDR3 nucleotide sequence: TGCGCCAGCAGCCCGCCTGGGGGGCGCAACACCGGGGAGCTGTTTTTT.

The V call is TRBV7-9, the J call TRBJ2-7; D not certain. The CDR3 is 14 amino acids. The V end was cut by 1 base, the J end by 7 bases, with 14 bases between. Germline CDR1 is SEHNR and CDR2 is FQNEAQ (reference sequence). The CDR3 protein is CASSLGSGTEEQYF. The CDR3 coding sequence is TGTGCCAGCAGCTTAGGCTCCGGCACCGAGGAGCAGTACTTC.

This clone was observed once. This rearrangement joins TRBV6-6 to TRBJ2-7; perhaps TRBD1 as D (6 bases). The V end was cut by 2 bases, the J end by 1 base, with 12 bases between. Germline CDR1 MNHNY, CDR2 SVGAGI (reference sequence). The CDR3 sequence is 15 residues long. CDR3 coding DNA: TGTGCCAGCAGTTACCCGACAGGTCAATCCTACGAGCAGTACTTC. Protein sequence: CASSYPTGQSYEQYF.

The genes are TRBV19 and TRBJ2-1; no clear D gene. CDR3 length: 12 residues. Germline V gene sequence: CDR1 LNHDA, CDR2 SQIVND (reference sequence). V was shortened by 10 bases and J by 8 bases, with 15 bases between the two germline ends. The DNA of the CDR3 is TGTGCCACTCGGGCCGCTCTTGATGAGCAGTTCTTC. It specifies CATRAALDEQFF.

The rearrangement links TRBV7-2 to TRBJ2-4, with D tentatively TRBD2 (6 bases). Germline CDR1 and CDR2: SGHTA and FQGNSA. Between the trimmed V and J ends, which lost 0 bases and 7 bases, there was a span of 13 bases. The CDR3 spans 15 residues. CDR3: CASSLAWRGVNIQYF. The CDR3 nucleotides are TGTGCCAGCAGCTTAGCCTGGCGGGGTGTCAACATTCAGTACTTC.

The chain couples TRBV30 to TRBJ2-7; D ambiguous. Germline V gene data show CDR1 as GTSNPN and CDR2 as SVGIG (reference sequence). The CDR3 runs 13 residues. V was pared by 2 bases and J by 3 bases, with 11 bases between. The CDR3 nucleotides read TGTGCCTGGAGTAGACTGCCTAGCTACGAGCAGTACTTC. This codes for CAWSRLPSYEQYF.

This clone has more than one count but fewer than ten. J is TRBJ1-2 and V is TRBV7-2; tentative D call: TRBD1 (6 bases). This CDR3 is 13 amino acids long. The germline V gene encodes CDR1 SGHTA and CDR2 FQGNSA. Trimming pared 6 bases from V and 7 bases from J, leaving 15 bases between. The CDR3 sequence: CASRSGGWGGYTF. CDR3 DNA: TGTGCCAGCAGGTCGGGGGGCTGGGGTGGCTACACCTTC.

V gene TRBV5-4 combines with J gene TRBJ1-2, with 8 nucleotides matching TRBD1. The CDR3 sequence is 15 residues long. Germline CDR1 reads SGHNT; CDR2 reads YYREEE (reference sequence). Trimming removed 0 bases from V and 4 bases from J; junction bases left unmatched: 5. The CDR3 region has the DNA TGTGCCAGCAGCTTGGGGACAGGGCCCCTCTATGGCTACACCTTC. Translating gives CASSLGTGPLYGYTF.

This rearrangement joins TRBV7-6 to TRBJ1-5; D unresolved. V lost 5 bases and J lost 5, with 7 bases in between. The CDR3 consists of 12 residues. Germline lookup yields CDR1 SGHVS and CDR2 FNYEAQ. The DNA of the CDR3 is TGTGCCAGCAGCGACTCTTATCAGCCCCAGCATTTT. Protein product: CASSDSYQPQHF. The complete variable domain, with remaining parts taken from reference TRBV7-6 and TRBJ1-5, reads GAGVSQSPRYKVTKRGQDVALRCDPISGHVSLYWYRQALGQGPEFLTYFNYEAQQDKSGLPNDRFSAERPEGSISTLTIQRTEQRDSAMYRCASSDSYQPQHFGDGTRLSIL.

The chain carries TRBV9 and TRBJ2-1; D not certain. V lost 5 bases and J lost 0, with 9 bases in between. The CDR3 sequence is 14 residues long. Germline CDR1 is SGDLS and CDR2 is YYNGEE. The CDR3 nucleotides read TGTGCCAGCAGTCGGGTTTCCTCCTACAATGAGCAGTTCTTC. Translating it yields CASSRVSSYNEQFF.

This clone was observed a handful of times. The chain is built from TRBV7-8 and TRBJ2-3; a weak D match, TRBD2 (6 bases). The CDR3 sequence is 15 residues long. Germline CDR1 and CDR2: SGHVS and FQNEAQ. Trimming shortened V by 3 bases and J by 2 bases, and 12 bases separated the two germline ends. The CDR3 region is CASSFGLANTDTQYF. The DNA of the CDR3 is TGTGCCAGCAGCTTCGGGCTAGCGAACACAGATACGCAGTATTTT.

V and J are TRBV7-8 and TRBJ2-4, with D possibly TRBD2 on 6 matching bases. The germline V gene encodes CDR1 SGHVS and CDR2 FQNEAQ. V was cut by 5 bases and J by 5 bases, with 19 bases left in between. The CDR3 is 16 residues long. The CDR3 protein is CASSKGRWREQNIQYF. The CDR3 DNA follows: TGTGCCAGCAGCAAGGGACGATGGAGGGAGCAAAACATTCAGTACTTC.

The gene calls are TRBV7-3 and TRBJ2-1; D remains unclear. Germline lookup yields CDR1 SGHTA and CDR2 FQGTGA. The CDR3 is 15 amino acids. With 6 bases removed from V and 0 bases from J, the gap between germline ends came to 12 bases. CDR3 residues: CASSRTATSYNEQFF. The DNA for the CDR3 is TGTGCCAGCAGTAGGACGGCAACCTCCTACAATGAGCAGTTCTTC.

The gene calls are TRBV5-1 and TRBJ2-5; tentative D call: TRBD1 (5 bases). Germline V gene lookup returns CDR1 SGHRS and CDR2 YFSETQ. Trimming stripped 7 bases from V and 3 bases from J, with 16 bases between. The CDR3 has 14 amino acids. The CDR3 sequence: CASPPTRAKETQYF. CDR3 DNA: TGCGCCAGCCCTCCGACCAGGGCGAAAGAGACCCAGTACTTC.